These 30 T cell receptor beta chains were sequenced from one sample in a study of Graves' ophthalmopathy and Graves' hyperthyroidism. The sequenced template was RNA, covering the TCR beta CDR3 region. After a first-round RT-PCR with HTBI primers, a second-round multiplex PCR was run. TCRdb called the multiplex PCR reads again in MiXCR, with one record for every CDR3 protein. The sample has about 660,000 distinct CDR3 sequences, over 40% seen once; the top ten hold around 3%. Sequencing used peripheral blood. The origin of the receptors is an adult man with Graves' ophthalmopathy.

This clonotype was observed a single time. The DNA for the CDR3 is TGTGCCATCAGTGAGACCCGGAATCTCTATGGCTACACCTTC. Translation gives CAISETRNLYGYTF. The chain links TRBV10-3 to TRBJ1-2; D is uncertain. CDR3 length: 14 residues. The germline V gene encodes CDR1 ENHRY and CDR2 SYGVKD. V lost 2 bases and J lost 4, with 11 bases in between.

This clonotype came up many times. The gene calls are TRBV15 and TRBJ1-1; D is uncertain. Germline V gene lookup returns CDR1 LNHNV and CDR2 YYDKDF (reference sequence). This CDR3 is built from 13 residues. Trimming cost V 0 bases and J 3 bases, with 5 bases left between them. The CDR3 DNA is TGTGCCACCAGCAGAGAAGCCTACACTGAAGCTTTCTTT. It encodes CATSREAYTEAFF.

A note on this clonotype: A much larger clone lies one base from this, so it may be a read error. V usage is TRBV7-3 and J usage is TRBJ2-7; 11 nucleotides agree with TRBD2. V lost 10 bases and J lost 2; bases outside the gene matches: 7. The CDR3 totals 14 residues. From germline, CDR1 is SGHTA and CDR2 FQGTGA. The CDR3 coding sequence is TGTGCCAACAGGGTGACTAGCGGGGCCTACGAGCAGTACTTC. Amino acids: CANRVTSGAYEQYF.

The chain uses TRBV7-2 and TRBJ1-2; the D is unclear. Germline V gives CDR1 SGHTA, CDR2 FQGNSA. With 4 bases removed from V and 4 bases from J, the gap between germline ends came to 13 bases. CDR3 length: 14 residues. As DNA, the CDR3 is TGTGCCAGCAGCTCACAAGGGCGGGCCTATGGCTACACCTTC. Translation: CASSSQGRAYGYTF.

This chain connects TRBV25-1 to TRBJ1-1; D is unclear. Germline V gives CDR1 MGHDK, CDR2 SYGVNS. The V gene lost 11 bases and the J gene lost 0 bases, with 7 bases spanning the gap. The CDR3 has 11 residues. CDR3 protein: CAWTMNTEAFF. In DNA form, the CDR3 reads TGTGCCTGGACCATGAACACTGAAGCTTTCTTT.

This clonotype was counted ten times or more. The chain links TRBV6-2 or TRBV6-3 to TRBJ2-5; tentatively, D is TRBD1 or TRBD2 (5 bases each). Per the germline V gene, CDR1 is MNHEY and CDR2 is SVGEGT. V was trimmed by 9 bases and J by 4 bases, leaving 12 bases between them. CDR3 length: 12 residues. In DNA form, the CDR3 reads TGTGCCAGTGTACGGGGCGGAGAGACCCAGTACTTC. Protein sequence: CASVRGGETQYF.

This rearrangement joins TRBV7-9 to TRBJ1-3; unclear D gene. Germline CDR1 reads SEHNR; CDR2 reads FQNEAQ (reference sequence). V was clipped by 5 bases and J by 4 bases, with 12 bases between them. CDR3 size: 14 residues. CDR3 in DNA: TGTGCCAGCAGCCCGCCCCGGCAGGGAAACACCATATATTTT. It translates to CASSPPRQGNTIYF.

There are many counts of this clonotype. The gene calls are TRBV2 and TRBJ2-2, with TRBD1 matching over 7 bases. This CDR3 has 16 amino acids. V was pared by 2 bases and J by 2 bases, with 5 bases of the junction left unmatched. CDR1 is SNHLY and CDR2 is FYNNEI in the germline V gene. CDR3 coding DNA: TGTGCCAGCAGTGAACTCGGACAGGCAAACACCGGGGAGCTGTTTTTT. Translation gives CASSELGQANTGELFF.

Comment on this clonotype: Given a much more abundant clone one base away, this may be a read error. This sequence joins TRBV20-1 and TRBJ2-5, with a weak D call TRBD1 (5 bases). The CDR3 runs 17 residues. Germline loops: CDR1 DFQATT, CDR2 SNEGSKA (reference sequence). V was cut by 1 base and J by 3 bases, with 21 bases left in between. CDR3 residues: CSARGPSQGEVKETQYF. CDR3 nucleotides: TGCAGTGCTAGAGGCCCATCCCAGGGCGAGGTTAAAGAGACCCAGTACTTC.

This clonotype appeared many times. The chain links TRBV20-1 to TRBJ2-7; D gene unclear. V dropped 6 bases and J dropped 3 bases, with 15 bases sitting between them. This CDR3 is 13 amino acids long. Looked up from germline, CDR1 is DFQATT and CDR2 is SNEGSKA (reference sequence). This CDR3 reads CSANPRPGYEQYF. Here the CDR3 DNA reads TGCAGTGCGAACCCCCGCCCCGGCTACGAGCAGTACTTC.

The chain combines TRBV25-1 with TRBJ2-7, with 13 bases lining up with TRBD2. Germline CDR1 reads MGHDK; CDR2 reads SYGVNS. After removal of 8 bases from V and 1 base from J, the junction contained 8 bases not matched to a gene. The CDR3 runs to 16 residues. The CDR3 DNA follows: TGTGCCAGCTACGGCGGGGGACTAGCGGGATCCTACGAGCAGTACTTC. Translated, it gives CASYGGGLAGSYEQYF.

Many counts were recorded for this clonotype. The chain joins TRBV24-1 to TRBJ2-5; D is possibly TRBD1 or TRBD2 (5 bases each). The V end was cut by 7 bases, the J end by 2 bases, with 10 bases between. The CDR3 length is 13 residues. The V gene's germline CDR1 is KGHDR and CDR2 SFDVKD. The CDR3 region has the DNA TGTGCCACCAGGGGGCGGACTCAAGAGACCCAGTACTTC. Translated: CATRGRTQETQYF.

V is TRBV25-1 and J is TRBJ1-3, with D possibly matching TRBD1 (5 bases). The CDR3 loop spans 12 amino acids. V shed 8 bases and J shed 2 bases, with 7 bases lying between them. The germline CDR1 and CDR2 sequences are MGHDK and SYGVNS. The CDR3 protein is CASLGAGNTIYF. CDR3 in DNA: TGTGCCAGCTTAGGGGCTGGAAACACCATATATTTT.

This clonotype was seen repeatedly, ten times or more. This chain's CDR3 is CASSLRANEPYGYTF. The CDR3 coding sequence is TGTGCCAGCAGCTTACGGGCGAATGAGCCCTATGGCTACACCTTC. The chain employs TRBV7-6 and TRBJ1-2; D call uncertain. V was shortened by 2 bases and J by 4 bases, with 14 bases between the two germline ends. The CDR3 totals 15 residues. Germline assignment: CDR1 SGHVS and CDR2 FNYEAQ.

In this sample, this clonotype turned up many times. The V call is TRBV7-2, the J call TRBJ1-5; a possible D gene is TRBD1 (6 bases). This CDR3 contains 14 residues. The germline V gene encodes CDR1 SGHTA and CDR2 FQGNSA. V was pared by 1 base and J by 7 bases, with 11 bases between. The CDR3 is CASSLEGQGQPQHF. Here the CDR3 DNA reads TGTGCCAGCAGCTTAGAAGGGCAGGGGCAGCCCCAGCATTTT.

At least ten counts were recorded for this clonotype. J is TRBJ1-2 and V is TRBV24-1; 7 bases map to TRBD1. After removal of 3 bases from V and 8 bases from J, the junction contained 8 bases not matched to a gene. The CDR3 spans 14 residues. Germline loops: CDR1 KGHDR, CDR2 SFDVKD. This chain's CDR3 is CATSDPVTGLGYTF. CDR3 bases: TGTGCCACCAGTGATCCAGTGACAGGGTTAGGCTACACCTTC.

Here the CDR3 DNA reads TGTGCTAGTGGTTTGGGCGGGCACGAGCCCCAGCATTTT. Its translation: CASGLGGHEPQHF. This rearrangement joins TRBV12-5 to TRBJ1-5; D not certain. The CDR3 is 13 amino acids. The V end lost 1 base, the J end lost 8 bases, and 9 bases lay between the germline ends. Germline V CDR1 and CDR2: LGHNT, FRNRAP.

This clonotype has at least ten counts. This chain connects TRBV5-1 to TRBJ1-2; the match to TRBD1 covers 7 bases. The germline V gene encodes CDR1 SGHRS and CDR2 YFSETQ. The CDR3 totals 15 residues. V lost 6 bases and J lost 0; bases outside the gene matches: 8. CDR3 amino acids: CASTPRGDTNYGYTF. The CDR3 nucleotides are TGCGCCAGCACCCCCAGGGGGGACACTAACTATGGCTACACCTTC.

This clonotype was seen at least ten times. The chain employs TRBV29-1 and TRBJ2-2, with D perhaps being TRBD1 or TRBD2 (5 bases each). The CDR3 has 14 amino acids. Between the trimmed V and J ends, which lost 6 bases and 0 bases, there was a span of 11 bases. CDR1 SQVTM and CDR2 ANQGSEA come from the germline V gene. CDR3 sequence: CSVSGTANTGELFF. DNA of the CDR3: TGCAGCGTCTCCGGGACGGCGAACACCGGGGAGCTGTTTTTT.

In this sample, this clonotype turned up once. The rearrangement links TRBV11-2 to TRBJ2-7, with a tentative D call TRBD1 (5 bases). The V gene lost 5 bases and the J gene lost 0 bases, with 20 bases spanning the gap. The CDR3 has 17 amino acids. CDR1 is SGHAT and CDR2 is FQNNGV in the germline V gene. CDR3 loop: CASSQDIGGDSSYEQYF. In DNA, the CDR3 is TGTGCCAGCAGCCAAGATATCGGCGGCGACAGCTCCTACGAGCAGTACTTC. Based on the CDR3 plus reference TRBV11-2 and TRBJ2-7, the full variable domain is EAGVAQSPRYKIIEKRQSVAFWCNPISGHATLYWYQQILGQGPKLLIQFQNNGVVDDSQLPKDRFSAERLKGVDSTLKIQPAKLEDSAVYLCASSQDIGGDSSYEQYFGPGTRLTVT.

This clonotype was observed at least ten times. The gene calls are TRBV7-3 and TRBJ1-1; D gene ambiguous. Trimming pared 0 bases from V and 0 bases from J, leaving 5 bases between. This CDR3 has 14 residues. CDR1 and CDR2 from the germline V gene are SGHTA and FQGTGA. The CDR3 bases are TGTGCCAGCAGCTTAACCGGAATGAACACTGAAGCTTTCTTT. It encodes CASSLTGMNTEAFF. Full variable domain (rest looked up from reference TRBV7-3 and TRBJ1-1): GAGVSQTPSNKVTEKGKYVELRCDPISGHTALYWYRQSLGQGPEFLIYFQGTGAADDSGLPNDRFFAVRPEGSVSTLKIQRTERGDSAVYLCASSLTGMNTEAFFGQGTRLTVV.

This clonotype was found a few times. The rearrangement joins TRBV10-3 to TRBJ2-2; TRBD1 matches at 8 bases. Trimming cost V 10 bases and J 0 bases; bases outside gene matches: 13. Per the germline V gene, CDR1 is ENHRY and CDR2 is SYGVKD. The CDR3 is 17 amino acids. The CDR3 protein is CATESYWTGTNTGELFF. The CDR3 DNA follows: TGTGCCACCGAATCGTACTGGACAGGGACGAACACCGGGGAGCTGTTTTTT.

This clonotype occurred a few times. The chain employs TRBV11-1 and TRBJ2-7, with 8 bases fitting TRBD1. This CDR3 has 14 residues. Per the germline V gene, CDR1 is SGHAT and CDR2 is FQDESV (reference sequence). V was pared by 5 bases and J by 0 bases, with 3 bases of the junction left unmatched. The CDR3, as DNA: TGTGCCAGCAGCGGGACAGGCCTCTCCTACGAGCAGTACTTC. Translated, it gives CASSGTGLSYEQYF.

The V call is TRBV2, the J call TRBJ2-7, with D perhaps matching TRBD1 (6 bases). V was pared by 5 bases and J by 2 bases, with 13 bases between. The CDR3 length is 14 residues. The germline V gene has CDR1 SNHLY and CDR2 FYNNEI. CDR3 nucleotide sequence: TGTGCCAGCAGTTACGACAGGCCAGCCTACGAGCAGTACTTC. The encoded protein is CASSYDRPAYEQYF.

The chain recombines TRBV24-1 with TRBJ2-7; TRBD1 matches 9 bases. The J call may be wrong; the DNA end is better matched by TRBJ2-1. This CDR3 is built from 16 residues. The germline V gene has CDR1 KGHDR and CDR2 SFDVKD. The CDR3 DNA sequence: TGTGCCACCAGTGCGGATGGGACAGGGTCCTACAATGAGCAGTTCTTC. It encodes CATSADGTGSYNEQFF.

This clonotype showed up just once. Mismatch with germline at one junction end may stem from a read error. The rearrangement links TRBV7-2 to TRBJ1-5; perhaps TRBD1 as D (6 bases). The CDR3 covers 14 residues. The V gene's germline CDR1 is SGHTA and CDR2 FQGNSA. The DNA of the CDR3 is TGCGCCAGCAGCCGGCAACAGGGTTTTGAGCCCCAGCATTTT. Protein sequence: CASSRQQGFEPQHF. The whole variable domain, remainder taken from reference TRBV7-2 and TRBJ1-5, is GAGVSQSPSNKVTEKGKDVELRCDPISGHTALYWYRQSLGQGLEFLIYFQGNSAPDKSGLPSDRFSAERTGGSVSTLTIQRTQQEDSAVYLCASSRQQGFEPQHFGDGTRLSIL.

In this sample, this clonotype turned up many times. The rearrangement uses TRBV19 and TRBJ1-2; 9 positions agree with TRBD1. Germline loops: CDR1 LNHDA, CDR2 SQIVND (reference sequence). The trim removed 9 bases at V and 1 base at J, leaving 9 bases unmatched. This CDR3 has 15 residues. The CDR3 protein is CASSTGGPLNYGYTF. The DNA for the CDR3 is TGTGCCAGCTCTACAGGGGGCCCACTTAACTATGGCTACACCTTC.

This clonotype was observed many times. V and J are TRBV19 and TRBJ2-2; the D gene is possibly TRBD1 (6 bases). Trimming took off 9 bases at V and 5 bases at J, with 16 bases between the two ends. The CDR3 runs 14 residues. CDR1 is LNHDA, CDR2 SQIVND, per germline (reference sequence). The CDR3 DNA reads TGTGCCAGCAACCCGTTAGGGGGTACCGGGGAGCTGTTTTTT. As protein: CASNPLGGTGELFF.

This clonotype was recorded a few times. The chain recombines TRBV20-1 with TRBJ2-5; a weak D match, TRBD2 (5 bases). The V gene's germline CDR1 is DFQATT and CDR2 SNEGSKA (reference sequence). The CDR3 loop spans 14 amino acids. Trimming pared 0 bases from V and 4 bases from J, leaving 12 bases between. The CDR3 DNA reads TGCAGTGCTAGAGAACGGGGAATTCGAGAGACCCAGTACTTC. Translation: CSARERGIRETQYF.

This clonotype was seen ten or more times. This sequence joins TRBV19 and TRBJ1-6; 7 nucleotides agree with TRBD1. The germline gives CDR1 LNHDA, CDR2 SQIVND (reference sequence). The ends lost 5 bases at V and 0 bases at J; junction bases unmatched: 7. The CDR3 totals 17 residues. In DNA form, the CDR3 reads TGTGCCAGTAGTGCGGACAGGCCGAGCTCCTATAATTCACCCCTCCACTTT. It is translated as CASSADRPSSYNSPLHF. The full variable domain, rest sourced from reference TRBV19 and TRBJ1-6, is DGGITQSPKYLFRKEGQNVTLSCEQNLNHDAMYWYRQDPGQGLRLIYYSQIVNDFQKGDIAEGYSVSREKKESFPLTVTSAQKNPTAFYLCASSADRPSSYNSPLHFGNGTRLTVT.